The next 24 T cell receptor beta chains were all read from a single sample in a study of cytomegalovirus exposure and HLA in healthy donors. Researchers ran the PCR with 60 Vbeta and 13 Jbeta primers. Repertoires were generated with immunoSEQ multiplex PCR, while TCRdb's copy carries only in-frame clones and drops some. The table lists about 130,000 clones, 76% of them singletons. The sequenced material came from PBMCs. The receptors stem from a man between 40 and 49 years old in good health and CMV-seronegative.

This clone was observed once. The CDR3 sequence: CASSIARDLYNEQFF. The CDR3 DNA follows: TGTGCCAGTAGTATCGCGCGGGACCTATACAATGAGCAGTTCTTC. The rearrangement links TRBV19 to TRBJ2-1, with D perhaps TRBD2 (6 bases). The CDR3 covers 15 residues. Trimming removed 3 bases at V and 4 bases at J, with 13 bases between. Germline V gene data show CDR1 as LNHDA and CDR2 as SQIVND (reference sequence).

The rearrangement joins TRBV5-4 to TRBJ2-7, with no clear D. Per the germline V gene, CDR1 is SGHNT and CDR2 is YYREEE (reference sequence). This CDR3 comprises 11 residues. V was pared by 6 bases and J by 5 bases, with 9 bases between. The CDR3 nucleotides read TGTGCCAGCACCTTTAGTAACGAGCAGTACTTC. Translating it yields CASTFSNEQYF.

The rearrangement joins TRBV29-1 to TRBJ2-7, with 8 bases identical to TRBD2. CDR3 length equals 15 residues. V was clipped by 6 bases and J by 1 base; unmatched bases: 11. In germline, CDR1 is SQVTM, CDR2 ANQGSEA. CDR3 residues: CSVGPSTGGSYEQYF. The CDR3, as DNA: TGCAGCGTCGGACCGTCGACGGGAGGGTCCTACGAGCAGTACTTC.

This clone was counted once. The chain carries TRBV10-3 and TRBJ2-7; 7 positions match TRBD1. Germline lookup yields CDR1 ENHRY and CDR2 SYGVKD. The V gene end was trimmed by 4 bases and the J gene end by 3 bases; junction bases not matched to a gene: 0. There are 12 residues in the CDR3. The DNA of the CDR3 is TGTGCCATCAGTGGGACAGGCTACGAGCAGTACTTC. Amino acid sequence: CAISGTGYEQYF.

The V call is TRBV7-2, the J call TRBJ2-3; TRBD2 might be the D (5 bases). Trimming left V 3 bases short and J 8 bases short, with 9 bases between. The germline V gene encodes CDR1 SGHTA and CDR2 FQGNSA. The CDR3 sequence is 12 residues long. CDR3 in amino acids: CASSFSAGTQYF. CDR3 DNA: TGTGCCAGCAGCTTTTCGGCGGGTACGCAGTATTTT.

The genes are TRBV4-2 and TRBJ2-1, with TRBD2 matching 7 bases. The CDR3 is 17 amino acids. V was clipped by 1 base and J by 4 bases; unmatched bases: 10. Germline V gene data show CDR1 as LGHNA and CDR2 as YNFKEQ. CDR3 region: CASSQGSARGDYNEQFF. The CDR3 nucleotides read TGTGCCAGCAGCCAAGGTTCCGCCCGGGGGGATTACAATGAGCAGTTCTTC.

The rearrangement uses TRBV7-3 and TRBJ2-1; 12 bases fit TRBD2. The germline CDR1 and CDR2 sequences are SGHTA and FQGTGA. The CDR3 spans 16 residues. The V segment lost 1 base and the J segment 8 bases; nucleotides outside the gene matches: 6. The CDR3 DNA reads as TGTGCCAGCAGCTTAAGAACGACTAGCGGGAGTTATGAGCAGTTCTTC. Translating gives CASSLRTTSGSYEQFF. The full variable domain, in which reference TRBV7-3 and TRBJ2-1 provide the parts outside the CDR3, is GAGVSQTPSNKVTEKGKYVELRCDPISGHTALYWYRQSLGQGPEFLIYFQGTGAADDSGLPNDRFFAVRPEGSVSTLKIQRTERGDSAVYLCASSLRTTSGSYEQFFGPGTRLTVL.

The chain has TRBV30 and TRBJ2-7; D might be TRBD1 (6 bases). The CDR3 covers 14 residues. The V and J ends lost 7 bases and 1 base respectively, with 17 bases between them. Germline CDR1 is GTSNPN and CDR2 is SVGIG (reference sequence). The CDR3 here is CAYAHQGISYEQYF. The CDR3 DNA reads as TGTGCCTACGCCCATCAGGGGATTTCCTACGAGCAGTACTTC. Full variable domain (outside the CDR3, taken from reference TRBV30 and TRBJ2-7): SQTIHQWPATLVQPVGSPLSLECTVEGTSNPNLYWYRQAAGRGLQLLFYSVGIGQISSEVPQNLSASRPQDRQFILSSKKLLLSDSGFYLCAYAHQGISYEQYFGPGTRLTVT.

The V gene is TRBV9, the J gene TRBJ2-3, with 7 bases aligning to TRBD2. Germline V CDR1 and CDR2: SGDLS, YYNGEE. Trimming took 0 bases from V and 5 from J; bases not matched to a gene: 3. This CDR3 comprises 14 residues. In DNA form, the CDR3 reads TGTGCCAGCAGCGTAGGCGGGAGCGGAGATACGCAGTATTTT. Its translation: CASSVGGSGDTQYF.

V and J are TRBV7-2 and TRBJ2-3; D unclear. The CDR3 consists of 13 residues. The V end was cut by 5 bases, the J end by 3 bases, with 9 bases between. Germline V gene data show CDR1 as SGHTA and CDR2 as FQGNSA. The chain's CDR3 is CASSNAQTDTQYF. The CDR3 bases are TGTGCCAGCAGCAACGCCCAGACAGATACGCAGTATTTT. The entire variable domain, with the rest obtained from reference TRBV7-2 and TRBJ2-3, is as follows: GAGVSQSPSNKVTEKGKDVELRCDPISGHTALYWYRQSLGQGLEFLIYFQGNSAPDKSGLPSDRFSAERTGGSVSTLTIQRTQQEDSAVYLCASSNAQTDTQYFGPGTRLTVL.

The chain combines TRBV2 with TRBJ1-1; 7 positions match TRBD1. CDR1 is SNHLY, CDR2 FYNNEI, per germline. Trimming took 6 bases from V and 6 from J; bases not matched to a gene: 1. This CDR3 region has 11 residues. CDR3 nucleotide sequence: TGTGCCAGCAGGACAGGGTCTGAAGCTTTCTTT. It translates to CASRTGSEAFF.

The CDR3 reads CASTDIRTGGYAEAFF. CDR3 DNA sequence: TGTGCCAGCACCGATATTCGGACGGGGGGGTACGCTGAAGCTTTCTTT. The gene calls are TRBV9 and TRBJ1-1; possible D gene TRBD1, 5 bases. CDR3 length equals 16 residues. Germline loops: CDR1 SGDLS, CDR2 YYNGEE. V was shortened by 6 bases and J by 6 bases, with 24 bases between the two germline ends.

This clone occurred a few times. The CDR3 DNA sequence: TGTGCCAGCAGCCTAACTAGCGGGCCGTACCAAGAGACCCAGTACTTC. The encoded protein is CASSLTSGPYQETQYF. The chain links TRBV5-6 to TRBJ2-5, with 9 bases matching TRBD2. Trimming took 4 bases from V and 0 from J; bases not matched to a gene: 7. Germline loops: CDR1 SGHDT, CDR2 YYEEEE. This CDR3 region has 16 residues.

This chain uses TRBV7-9 with TRBJ2-3; D remains ambiguous. CDR3 length: 12 residues. The V end was cut by 4 bases, the J end by 2 bases, with 4 bases between. Germline V gene lookup returns CDR1 SEHNR and CDR2 FQNEAQ (reference sequence). The CDR3 region has the DNA TGTGCCAGCAGCTCCTCCACAGATACGCAGTATTTT. It specifies CASSSSTDTQYF.

The V call is TRBV4-1, the J call TRBJ2-7, with a tentative D call TRBD2 (5 bases). CDR1 is MGHRA, CDR2 YSYEKL, per germline. Trimming shortened V by 3 bases and J by 3 bases, and 12 bases separated the two germline ends. The CDR3 is made up of 14 amino acids. DNA for the CDR3: TGCGCCAGCAGCCATTTCTCCGGGGACTACGAGCAGTACTTC. It specifies CASSHFSGDYEQYF.

The rearrangement joins TRBV12-5 to TRBJ2-1; the D gene is possibly TRBD2 (5 bases). This CDR3 is built from 16 residues. The V and J ends lost 0 bases and 1 base respectively, with 10 bases between them. Per the germline V gene, CDR1 is LGHNT and CDR2 is FRNRAP. CDR3 coding DNA: TGTGCTAGTGGTTTGGTACGGACGGGATCCTACAATGAGCAGTTCTTC. It translates to CASGLVRTGSYNEQFF.

The chain couples TRBV10-1 to TRBJ2-7, with a tentative D call TRBD2 (5 bases). This CDR3 contains 16 residues. Per germline, CDR1 WNHNN and CDR2 SYGVQD (reference sequence). Trimming removed 2 bases from V and 3 bases from J, with 17 bases in between. Here the CDR3 reads CASSERDRGSSYEQYF. The CDR3 coding sequence is TGCGCCAGCAGTGAGAGGGATCGGGGTAGTAGCTACGAGCAGTACTTC.

This chain links TRBV18 with TRBJ1-1, with D unclear. The CDR3 is 11 amino acids. In germline, CDR1 is KGHSH, CDR2 LQKENI. Between the trimmed V and J ends, which lost 6 bases and 5 bases, there was a span of 7 bases. The CDR3 loop is CASSAGTEAFF. For the CDR3, the DNA is TGTGCCAGCTCGGCGGGAACTGAAGCTTTCTTT. Combining the CDR3 with reference TRBV18 and TRBJ1-1 gives the whole variable domain NAGVMQNPRHLVRRRGQEARLRCSPMKGHSHVYWYRQLPEEGLKFMVYLQKENIIDESGMPKERFSAEFPKEGPSILRIQQVVRGDSAAYFCASSAGTEAFFGQGTRLTVV.

The chain couples TRBV4-1 to TRBJ1-6; D is undetermined. Germline V gene data show CDR1 as MGHRA and CDR2 as YSYEKL. V was pared by 1 base and J by 0 bases, with 10 bases between. CDR3 size: 17 residues. DNA for the CDR3: TGCGCCAGCAGCCAAGTCCTAGGAAGCTCCTATAATTCACCCCTCCACTTT. Translated, it gives CASSQVLGSSYNSPLHF.

The chain is built from TRBV11-3 and TRBJ2-7; D is perhaps TRBD1 (6 bases). CDR1 and CDR2 (germline): SGHNT, YENEEA. V was cut by 2 bases and J by 6 bases, with 14 bases left in between. The CDR3 spans 14 residues. CDR3 DNA sequence: TGTGCCAGCAGCTTACCGCCGCGAGGGGGCGAGCAGTACTTC. Amino acid sequence: CASSLPPRGGEQYF.

The genes are TRBV4-3 and TRBJ1-6, with D perhaps matching TRBD1 (5 bases). The CDR3 is 16 amino acids. V was shortened by 0 bases and J by 6 bases, with 12 bases between the two germline ends. Per the germline V gene, CDR1 is LGHNA and CDR2 is YSLEER. In DNA form, the CDR3 reads TGCGCCAGCAGCCAAGATTCGGCAGGGTCTAATTCACCCCTCCACTTT. Translation gives CASSQDSAGSNSPLHF.

This clone was picked up one time. The CDR3 protein is CASSARGQGNSPLHF. In DNA form, the CDR3 reads TGTGCCAGCAGCGCTCGCGGACAGGGAAATTCACCCCTCCACTTT. The chain is built from TRBV9 and TRBJ1-6, with TRBD1 identical over 8 bases. The V segment lost 3 bases and the J segment 7 bases; nucleotides outside the gene matches: 6. The germline V gene encodes CDR1 SGDLS and CDR2 YYNGEE. This CDR3 is built from 15 residues.

The J gene is TRBJ2-7, the V gene TRBV4-3; 11 positions agree with TRBD1. With V trimmed by 0 bases and J by 7 bases, 5 bases remained unmatched. Germline assignment: CDR1 LGHNA and CDR2 YSLEER. The CDR3 loop spans 15 amino acids. This CDR3 is CASSQEGTGGGEQYF. The CDR3 DNA sequence: TGCGCCAGCAGCCAAGAAGGGACAGGGGGTGGGGAGCAGTACTTC.

The chain links TRBV5-1 to TRBJ2-5, with 7 bases aligning to TRBD2. The ends lost 9 bases at V and 5 bases at J; junction bases unmatched: 10. Per germline, CDR1 SGHRS and CDR2 YFSETQ. CDR3 length: 13 residues. The CDR3 region has the DNA TGCGCCACCAAGACCGGGGGAGGGGAGACCCAGTACTTC. Translated, it gives CATKTGGGETQYF. Drawing the rest from reference TRBV5-1 and TRBJ2-5, the complete variable domain is KAGVTQTPRYLIKTRGQQVTLSCSPISGHRSVSWYQQTPGQGLQFLFEYFSETQRNKGNFPGRFSGRQFSNSRSEMNVSTLELGDSALYLCATKTGGGETQYFGPGTRLLVL.